This entry features one T cell receptor beta chain sequence. This entry belongs to a study of patients and donors after allogeneic stem cell transplantation. After removal of 6 bases from V and 4 bases from J, the junction contained 12 bases not matched to a gene. This CDR3 spans 17 amino acids. TCRdb reprocessed the RT-PCR reads with MiXCR, giving one entry per CDR3 protein. The sample consists of some 960,000 distinct CDR3 sequences, more than 15% of them appearing once. The sequencing input was blood, either unsorted or a sorted T cell fraction (not recorded which). The receptor was derived from a human donor who was either an allogeneic HSCT recipient or a stem cell or donor lymphocyte infusion donor (not recorded which). It is not recorded whose cells these are; they may come from a transplant donor. This chain links TRBV12-3 or TRBV12-4 with TRBJ2-7; TRBD2 aligns across 13 bases. DNA of the CDR3: TGTGCCAGCAGCCCCGGACTAGCGGGAGTGAAATGGTACGAGCAGTACTTC. Residues: CASSPGLAGVKWYEQYF.